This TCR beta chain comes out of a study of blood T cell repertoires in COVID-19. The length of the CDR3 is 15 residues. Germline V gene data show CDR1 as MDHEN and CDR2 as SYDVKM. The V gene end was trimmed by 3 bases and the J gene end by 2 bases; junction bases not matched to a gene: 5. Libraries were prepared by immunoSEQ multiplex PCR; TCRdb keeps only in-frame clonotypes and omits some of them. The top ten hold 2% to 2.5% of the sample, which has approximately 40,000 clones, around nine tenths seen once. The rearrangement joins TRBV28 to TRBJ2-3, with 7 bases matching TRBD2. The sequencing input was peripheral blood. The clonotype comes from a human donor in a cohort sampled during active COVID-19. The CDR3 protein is CASSFAGGTTDTQYF. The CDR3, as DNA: TGTGCCAGCAGTTTCGCCGGGGGGACCACAGATACGCAGTATTTT.